Included here is one TCR beta chain sequence, with context. Its target is unknown. This CDR3 has 18 amino acids. The germline V gene has CDR1 SGHVS and CDR2 FNYEAQ. J gave up 8 bases and V 3 bases, and 15 bases lay outside the gene matches. This sample stems from a study of CD8 T cells in ankylosing spondylitis. General observations from the study: CD8+ cells made up the disease-linked clones, which were relatively rare in peripheral blood. A TCR beta motif made of 7 to 9 highly homologous variants seemed typical of ankylosing spondylitis blood. Significant enrichment of disease-linked clones was reported in matched ankylosing spondylitis synovial fluid. Reports of some motif variants in reactive arthritis synovial fluid and blood predate this one.

Quantitative 5'-RACE with molecular barcodes produced the TCR beta libraries. MiXCR was run by TCRdb on the 5' RACE reads, yielding one entry per CDR3 protein. The profile shows approximately 400,000 distinct CDR3 sequences, about a sixth of them singletons. The sequence came from a male donor with ankylosing spondylitis. Specimen: blood, either unsorted or a sorted T cell fraction (not recorded which). J is TRBJ2-1 and V is TRBV7-6; 11 bases line up with TRBD2. This CDR3 is CASSFKSGLAGQGYEQFF. CDR3 DNA sequence: TGTGCCAGCAGCTTTAAAAGTGGACTAGCGGGCCAAGGGTATGAGCAGTTCTTC. Variable domain in full (rest from reference TRBV7-6 and TRBJ2-1): GAGVSQSPRYKVTKRGQDVALRCDPISGHVSLYWYRQALGQGPEFLTYFNYEAQQDKSGLPNDRFSAERPEGSISTLTIQRTEQRDSAMYRCASSFKSGLAGQGYEQFFGPGTRLTVL.